What follows are 18 T cell receptor beta chains derived from one specimen sequenced in a study of response to subunit inactivated influenza vaccine. In TCRdb, the RT-PCR reads were re-called with MiXCR into one record per CDR3 protein. The data show about 240,000 distinct CDR3 sequences, with 12% seen just once and less than 8.5% held by the top ten. Specimen: non-naive T cells sorted from PBMCs, collected 14 to 15 days before vaccination. The receptors here all came from a man between 50 and 59 years old who received an inactivated influenza vaccine.

This clonotype was seen a few times. This chain connects TRBV7-9 to TRBJ2-7; no reliable D call. This CDR3 has 11 amino acids. Germline V gives CDR1 SEHNR, CDR2 FQNEAQ (reference sequence). Trimming took 7 bases from V and 6 from J, leaving 10 bases between them. The CDR3, as DNA: TGTGCCAGCACCCTAAGTTCCGAGCAGTACTTC. Translated, it gives CASTLSSEQYF.

This clonotype has a count of ten or more. The chain is built from TRBV7-2 and TRBJ2-5; D is tentatively TRBD1 or TRBD2 (6 bases each). V gave up 5 bases and J gave up 2 bases, with 9 bases separating them. Germline values: CDR1 SGHTA, CDR2 FQGNSA. The CDR3 contains 13 residues. In DNA, the CDR3 is TGTGCCAGCAGCCGGGGGCCTCAAGAGACCCAGTACTTC. Translating it yields CASSRGPQETQYF.

This chain uses TRBV4-2 with TRBJ2-3; 11 bases match TRBD2. The CDR3 totals 17 residues. Germline V lookup: CDR1 LGHNA, CDR2 YNFKEQ. V shed 4 bases, J shed 5 bases, and the junction held 11 bases outside the gene matches. CDR3 amino acids: CASSRGSLAGAGDTQYF. CDR3 DNA sequence: TGTGCCAGCAGCCGAGGATCACTAGCGGGAGCTGGAGATACGCAGTATTTT.

The rearrangement uses TRBV7-6 and TRBJ2-1; possibly TRBD2 for D (6 bases). The CDR3 extends over 14 amino acids. From germline, CDR1 is SGHVS and CDR2 FNYEAQ. Trimming took 8 bases from V and 5 from J, leaving 16 bases between them. The CDR3 loop is CASSTRRGHNEQFF. The CDR3 DNA follows: TGTGCCAGCTCTACGCGGCGGGGCCACAATGAGCAGTTCTTC.

The CDR3 reads CASSWGHETQYF. The DNA for the CDR3 is TGTGCCAGCAGCTGGGGCCACGAGACCCAGTACTTC. This rearrangement joins TRBV28 to TRBJ2-5; D possibly corresponds to TRBD1 (5 bases). Trimming left V 6 bases short and J 5 bases short, with 10 bases between. There are 12 residues in the CDR3. Germline V CDR1 and CDR2: MDHEN, SYDVKM.

The genes are TRBV7-2 and TRBJ2-2; D is uncertain. Germline-derived CDR1 and CDR2 are SGHTA and FQGNSA. V was trimmed by 1 base and J by 4 bases, leaving 10 bases between them. This CDR3 is built from 15 residues. CDR3 amino acids: CASSLDVSGTGELFF. CDR3 sequence (DNA): TGTGCCAGCAGCTTAGACGTATCGGGCACCGGGGAGCTGTTTTTT.

This clonotype appeared a few times. This rearrangement joins TRBV4-3 to TRBJ2-3, with 9 bases aligning to TRBD2. V lost 3 bases and J lost 7; bases outside the gene matches: 8. Looked up from germline, CDR1 is LGHNA and CDR2 is YSLEER. The CDR3 loop spans 15 amino acids. The CDR3 reads CASSQRGGNSHTQYF. CDR3 in DNA: TGCGCCAGCAGCCAGCGGGGGGGCAACAGTCATACGCAGTATTTT.

This clonotype was seen a single time. The chain uses TRBV30 and TRBJ1-5; perhaps TRBD1 as D (5 bases). V dropped 3 bases and J dropped 6 bases, with 12 bases sitting between them. In germline, CDR1 is GTSNPN, CDR2 SVGIG (reference sequence). The length of the CDR3 is 13 residues. As DNA, the CDR3 is TGTGCCTGGAGCCCAGGGTTGGGTCAGCCCCAGCATTTT. This gives the protein CAWSPGLGQPQHF.

This clonotype was counted many times. This chain joins TRBV5-5 and TRBJ2-2; D possibly corresponds to TRBD1 (5 bases). This CDR3 is 15 amino acids long. Germline values: CDR1 SGHKS, CDR2 YYEKEE (reference sequence). Trimming removed 4 bases at V and 3 bases at J, with 13 bases between. DNA of the CDR3: TGTGCCAGCAGCCTCACAGACAGTTACACCGGGGAGCTGTTTTTT. It yields the protein CASSLTDSYTGELFF.

The chain links TRBV18 to TRBJ2-7; D gene uncertain. CDR1 and CDR2 (germline): KGHSH, LQKENI. V shed 4 bases and J shed 9 bases, with 13 bases lying between them. This CDR3 comprises 12 residues. CDR3 sequence: CASSQEPNGQYF. The DNA of the CDR3 is TGTGCCAGCTCACAGGAACCGAATGGGCAGTACTTC. The whole variable domain, filled in from reference TRBV18 and TRBJ2-7, reads NAGVMQNPRHLVRRRGQEARLRCSPMKGHSHVYWYRQLPEEGLKFMVYLQKENIIDESGMPKERFSAEFPKEGPSILRIQQVVRGDSAAYFCASSQEPNGQYFGPGTRLTVT.

This clonotype occurred a few times. The rearrangement links TRBV29-1 to TRBJ1-2; D gene ambiguous. Trimming removed 5 bases from V and 2 bases from J, with 18 bases in between. The germline V gene encodes CDR1 SQVTM and CDR2 ANQGSEA. The CDR3 is 15 residues long. The CDR3 protein is CSVPGMGGANYGYTF. CDR3 coding DNA: TGCAGCGTTCCTGGGATGGGCGGCGCGAACTATGGCTACACCTTC.

In its sample, this clonotype was seen many times. The chain is built from TRBV12-3 or TRBV12-4 and TRBJ1-1; no firm D call. V was shortened by 3 bases and J by 0 bases, with 2 bases between the two germline ends. This CDR3 comprises 12 residues. CDR3 bases: TGTGCCAGCAGTTTCGTGAACACTGAAGCTTTCTTT. Translated, it gives CASSFVNTEAFF.

This clonotype was counted between two and nine times. The V call is TRBV4-1, the J call TRBJ2-3; D is undetermined. The CDR3 contains 17 residues. V was clipped by 0 bases and J by 2 bases, with 15 bases between them. CDR1 and CDR2 (germline): MGHRA, YSYEKL. The CDR3 DNA sequence: TGCGCCAGCAGCCAAGAGATTTCCGCGGCACCCACAGATACGCAGTATTTT. This codes for CASSQEISAAPTDTQYF.

The chain couples TRBV7-6 to TRBJ2-1; 12 nucleotides agree with TRBD2. The length of the CDR3 is 15 residues. Germline-derived CDR1 and CDR2 are SGHVS and FNYEAQ. Trimming took 7 bases from V and 4 from J; bases not matched to a gene: 5. This chain's CDR3 is CASTILAGGYNEQFF. CDR3 bases: TGTGCCAGCACCATACTAGCGGGGGGTTACAATGAGCAGTTCTTC.

This clonotype has a handful of counts. The chain joins TRBV10-2 to TRBJ2-2; no firm D call. Germline V gene sequence: CDR1 WSHSY, CDR2 SAAADI. This CDR3 has 13 amino acids. Trimming took off 0 bases at V and 6 bases at J, with 5 bases between the two ends. CDR3 nucleotides: TGCGCCAGCAGTGAGTCGTTGGCCGGGGAGCTGTTTTTT. Amino acids: CASSESLAGELFF.

This clonotype came up a few times. V usage is TRBV3-1 and J usage is TRBJ2-7; 13 bases align to TRBD2. Germline trimming cut 4 bases from V and 3 bases from J; bases unmatched to any gene: 3. Germline CDR1 reads LGHDT; CDR2 reads YNNKEL (reference sequence). This CDR3 is 15 amino acids long. CDR3 loop: CASSLGLAGVYEQYF. Written as DNA, the CDR3 is TGTGCCAGCAGCCTCGGACTAGCGGGAGTCTACGAGCAGTACTTC.

The gene calls are TRBV4-1 and TRBJ1-5; D is unclear. The CDR3 covers 15 residues. The germline V gene has CDR1 MGHRA and CDR2 YSYEKL. V shed 1 base and J shed 3 bases, with 10 bases lying between them. For the CDR3, the DNA is TGCGCCAGCAGCCAAGTTGACGCAGACAATCAGCCCCAGCATTTT. Protein: CASSQVDADNQPQHF.

This clonotype was counted between two and nine times. The chain carries TRBV7-9 and TRBJ1-1; no clear D. The V end was cut by 2 bases, the J end by 10 bases, with 8 bases between. Germline V gene lookup returns CDR1 SEHNR and CDR2 FQNEAQ (reference sequence). This CDR3 is built from 11 residues. The CDR3 coding sequence is TGTGCCAGCAGCTTACGGGGAGGAGCTTTCTTT. It translates to CASSLRGGAFF. Supplemented by reference TRBV7-9 and TRBJ1-1, the full variable domain reads DTGVSQNPRHKITKRGQNVTFRCDPISEHNRLYWYRQTLGQGPEFLTYFQNEAQLEKSRLLSDRFSAERPKGSFSTLEIQRTEQGDSAMYLCASSLRGGAFFGQGTRLTVV.